The 26 T cell receptor beta chains below were found in one sample sequenced in a study of T cells in Graves' hyperthyroidism and ophthalmopathy. Amplified TCR beta CDR3 regions derived from RNA transcripts. With the HTBI primer set, the TCR CDR3 went through a first round of RT-PCR. TCRdb reprocessed the multiplex PCR reads with MiXCR, giving one entry per CDR3 protein. This table has a few hundred thousand distinct CDR3 sequences, around 14% appearing once. What was sequenced was blood. The receptors derive from a woman between 18 and 29 years old with Graves' hyperthyroidism that later progressed to Graves' ophthalmopathy.

The V call is TRBV2, the J call TRBJ2-1; no clear D. Germline V gives CDR1 SNHLY, CDR2 FYNNEI. The CDR3 runs to 15 residues. Trimming removed 3 bases from V and 4 bases from J, with 13 bases in between. The CDR3 sequence is CASSEQLLGYNEQFF. CDR3 DNA sequence: TGTGCCAGCAGTGAGCAACTATTGGGGTACAATGAGCAGTTCTTC.

The rearrangement links TRBV29-1 to TRBJ2-6; 9 bases match TRBD1. CDR1 is SQVTM, CDR2 ANQGSEA, per germline. V shed 3 bases and J 2 bases; nucleotides not matched to a gene: 8. This CDR3 spans 17 amino acids. The CDR3 DNA reads as TGCAGCGTTGAGGTGCGGGACAGGGAAGCTGGGGCCAACGTCCTGACTTTC. Its protein product is CSVEVRDREAGANVLTF.

This clonotype was recorded many times. The V gene is TRBV18, the J gene TRBJ1-1; D not certain. This CDR3 is built from 14 residues. Germline CDR1 KGHSH, CDR2 LQKENI. V lost 4 bases and J 5 bases, leaving 14 bases between the germline ends. CDR3 sequence reads: CASSLKMLETEAFF. The CDR3 region has the DNA TGTGCCAGCTCACTAAAGATGTTGGAAACTGAAGCTTTCTTT.

The chain is built from TRBV7-2 and TRBJ2-1, with D perhaps TRBD2 (5 bases). CDR1 SGHTA and CDR2 FQGNSA come from the germline V gene. With 6 bases removed from V and 4 bases from J, the gap between germline ends came to 19 bases. This CDR3 is built from 16 residues. Written as DNA, the CDR3 is TGTGCCAGCAGGGCCCCTGAAAGCGGCCTATACAATGAGCAGTTCTTC. It codes for CASRAPESGLYNEQFF.

In this sample, this clonotype turned up a few times. The chain couples TRBV19 to TRBJ2-1; D not certain. This CDR3 is built from 13 residues. Germline CDR1 reads LNHDA; CDR2 reads SQIVND (reference sequence). With 3 bases removed from V and 4 bases from J, the gap between germline ends came to 7 bases. CDR3 DNA sequence: TGTGCCAGTAGTATTGAGGCTTACAATGAGCAGTTCTTC. Amino acid sequence: CASSIEAYNEQFF.

This clonotype has at least ten counts. The chain links TRBV19 to TRBJ2-7, with 9 nucleotides matching TRBD2. Trimming removed 3 bases from V and 2 bases from J; junction bases left unmatched: 5. In germline, CDR1 is LNHDA, CDR2 SQIVND (reference sequence). The CDR3 is 15 residues long. The CDR3 region is CASSMTLAGTYEQYF. For the CDR3, the DNA is TGTGCCAGTAGTATGACGCTAGCGGGGACCTACGAGCAGTACTTC.

The gene calls are TRBV4-1 and TRBJ2-7; D not resolved. With 4 bases removed from V and 2 bases from J, the gap between germline ends came to 21 bases. The length of the CDR3 is 17 residues. Germline V gene sequence: CDR1 MGHRA, CDR2 YSYEKL. In nucleotides, the CDR3 is TGCGCCAGCAGCCCATCTTTAGTGAGAGGACGAACCTACGAGCAGTACTTC. Translated: CASSPSLVRGRTYEQYF.

V gene TRBV7-3 combines with J gene TRBJ1-3, with a tentative D call TRBD1 (6 bases). The CDR3 length is 15 residues. From germline, CDR1 is SGHTA and CDR2 FQGTGA. V was cut by 0 bases and J by 4 bases, with 10 bases left in between. CDR3 DNA: TGTGCCAGCAGCTTAACCGCAGGGGAAGGAAACACCATATATTTT. Translated, it gives CASSLTAGEGNTIYF.

This clonotype was detected a few times. The chain joins TRBV20-1 to TRBJ1-4, with D unclear. The CDR3 runs 12 residues. Germline lookup yields CDR1 DFQATT and CDR2 SNEGSKA (reference sequence). The germline V and J ends were trimmed by 2 bases and 7 bases, with 8 bases remaining between them. The CDR3 reads CSARPRGEKLFF. The CDR3 bases are TGCAGTGCTAGACCCAGAGGTGAAAAACTGTTTTTT.

This clonotype was seen ten or more times. J is TRBJ1-3 and V is TRBV6-6; D is perhaps TRBD1 (5 bases). Trimming left V 0 bases short and J 3 bases short, with 6 bases between. The CDR3 is 14 amino acids. The germline gives CDR1 MNHNY, CDR2 SVGAGI (reference sequence). CDR3 nucleotide sequence: TGTGCCAGCAGTTACTCAAGGGGTGGAAACACCATATATTTT. Protein: CASSYSRGGNTIYF.

In this sample, this clonotype turned up many times. CDR3 region: CASSPLQGRETQYF. CDR3 coding DNA: TGTGCCAGCTCACCATTGCAGGGCCGGGAGACCCAGTACTTC. The genes are TRBV18 and TRBJ2-5, with a weak D call TRBD1 (5 bases). V was clipped by 2 bases and J by 5 bases, with 12 bases between them. Germline assignment: CDR1 KGHSH and CDR2 LQKENI. This CDR3 has 14 amino acids.

A few counts support this clonotype. The chain combines TRBV5-5 with TRBJ2-3; perhaps TRBD2 as D (5 bases). V lost 0 bases and J lost 8, with 25 bases in between. CDR1 is SGHKS and CDR2 is YYEKEE in the germline V gene (reference sequence). The CDR3 spans 18 residues. The CDR3 sequence is CASSLDPSGDLGEGTQYF. Here the CDR3 DNA reads TGTGCCAGCAGCTTGGACCCGAGCGGAGACCTCGGAGAGGGTACGCAGTATTTT.

In this sample, this clonotype turned up once. The V call is TRBV7-2, the J call TRBJ2-2; tentative D call: TRBD1 (7 bases). Looked up from germline, CDR1 is SGHTA and CDR2 is FQGNSA. This CDR3 region has 15 residues. Trimming cost V 4 bases and J 7 bases, with 16 bases left between them. Here the CDR3 reads CASSSRGTADGELFF. The CDR3 DNA sequence: TGTGCCAGCAGCTCCCGCGGGACAGCCGACGGGGAGCTGTTTTTT.

J is TRBJ1-1 and V is TRBV28; the D is unclear. Trimming removed 6 bases from V and 5 bases from J, with 10 bases in between. Germline CDR1 is MDHEN and CDR2 is SYDVKM. The CDR3 totals 12 residues. CDR3 sequence: CASSPRATEAFF. Here the CDR3 DNA reads TGTGCCAGCAGCCCTCGGGCGACTGAAGCTTTCTTT. Based on the CDR3 plus reference TRBV28 and TRBJ1-1, the full variable domain is DVKVTQSSRYLVKRTGEKVFLECVQDMDHENMFWYRQDPGLGLRLIYFSYDVKMKEKGDIPEGYSVSREKKERFSLILESASTNQTSMYLCASSPRATEAFFGQGTRLTVV.

This clonotype occurred many times. The J gene is TRBJ2-7, the V gene TRBV20-1, with D possibly TRBD1 on 6 matching bases. Germline CDR1 reads DFQATT; CDR2 reads SNEGSKA (reference sequence). The CDR3 length is 14 residues. V gave up 3 bases and J gave up 0 bases, with 12 bases separating them. Here the CDR3 DNA reads TGCAGTGCTAGTCCCACGACAGGCTCCTACGAGCAGTACTTC. Protein product: CSASPTTGSYEQYF.

The chain joins TRBV6-1 to TRBJ2-3, with D tentatively TRBD2 (6 bases). The ends were cut back, 0 bases at V and 1 base at J, with 11 bases in the middle. Germline V gives CDR1 MNHNS, CDR2 SASEGT. The CDR3 sequence is 16 residues long. CDR3 in DNA: TGTGCCAGCAGTGAAGCAAGGGTAGCGGGCACAGATACGCAGTATTTT. Encoded protein: CASSEARVAGTDTQYF.

This clonotype was counted at least ten times. The chain carries TRBV28 and TRBJ2-7, with 11 bases fitting TRBD2. This CDR3 contains 17 residues. CDR1 is MDHEN, CDR2 SYDVKM, per germline. The J segment lost 2 bases and the V segment lost 3 bases, leaving 9 bases of the junction unmatched. This CDR3 reads CASSFQLAGDSTYEQYF. CDR3 nucleotides: TGTGCCAGCAGTTTCCAACTAGCGGGAGATTCAACCTACGAGCAGTACTTC.

The table lists this clonotype with a few counts. V is TRBV10-3 and J is TRBJ2-4; D not certain. Trimming stripped 4 bases from V and 5 bases from J, with 9 bases between. Germline V gene sequence: CDR1 ENHRY, CDR2 SYGVKD. This CDR3 contains 13 residues. CDR3: CAISVGKENIQYF. The CDR3 bases are TGTGCCATCAGTGTGGGGAAGGAAAACATTCAGTACTTC.

This clonotype was found a few times. The chain employs TRBV18 and TRBJ2-1; 10 bases line up with TRBD2. Germline V gene data show CDR1 as KGHSH and CDR2 as LQKENI. V shed 3 bases and J 8 bases; nucleotides not matched to a gene: 10. This CDR3 contains 16 residues. The CDR3 reads CASSPIPGLASDEQFF. DNA of the CDR3: TGTGCCAGCTCACCGATTCCGGGACTAGCGAGTGATGAGCAGTTCTTC.

The chain joins TRBV7-9 to TRBJ2-7; no clear D gene. This CDR3 spans 13 amino acids. Trimming took 5 bases from V and 4 from J, leaving 12 bases between them. Germline V gene data show CDR1 as SEHNR and CDR2 as FQNEAQ (reference sequence). CDR3: CASSPDKSYEQYF. The CDR3 DNA follows: TGTGCCAGCAGCCCCGACAAATCGTACGAGCAGTACTTC.

This clonotype was found a few times. V is TRBV29-1 and J is TRBJ1-1; D is uncertain. CDR3 length: 14 amino acids. Trimming removed 1 base at V and 6 bases at J, with 15 bases between. Germline V gene data show CDR1 as SQVTM and CDR2 as ANQGSEA. This chain's CDR3 is CSVEASGFGAEAFF. CDR3 DNA: TGCAGCGTTGAAGCCTCAGGTTTTGGGGCTGAAGCTTTCTTT.

This clonotype has a count of ten or more. The chain couples TRBV20-1 to TRBJ2-3, with 9 bases matching TRBD1. CDR1 DFQATT and CDR2 SNEGSKA come from the germline V gene (reference sequence). The CDR3 length is 14 residues. After removal of 6 bases from V and 3 bases from J, the junction contained 7 bases not matched to a gene. The CDR3 region has the DNA TGCAGTGCCTCTAGGGGACAGGGTACAGATACGCAGTATTTT. Its protein is CSASRGQGTDTQYF.

This clonotype was detected only a few times. This rearrangement joins TRBV29-1 to TRBJ2-7; D may be TRBD1 (5 bases). Per germline, CDR1 SQVTM and CDR2 ANQGSEA. Trimming pared 7 bases from V and 7 bases from J, leaving 14 bases between. This CDR3 contains 11 residues. The CDR3 nucleotides are TGCAGCGCCGCAGGGTCCCGAGAGCAGTACTTC. This encodes CSAAGSREQYF.

This clonotype was counted a few times. The chain combines TRBV29-1 with TRBJ2-5; D is possibly TRBD2 (7 bases). V dropped 0 bases and J dropped 6 bases, with 20 bases sitting between them. CDR1 is SQVTM and CDR2 is ANQGSEA in the germline V gene. This CDR3 contains 16 residues. CDR3: CSVEDWGGQVTKTQYF. In nucleotides, the CDR3 is TGCAGCGTTGAAGATTGGGGGGGACAAGTAACTAAGACCCAGTACTTC.

Many counts were recorded for this clonotype. The chain recombines TRBV28 with TRBJ1-5, with D perhaps matching TRBD1 (6 bases). The germline gives CDR1 MDHEN, CDR2 SYDVKM. This CDR3 comprises 20 residues. Trimming pared 4 bases from V and 0 bases from J, leaving 25 bases between. As DNA, the CDR3 is TGTGCCAGCAGTTCCATCGGACAGACAAGATTACTTTATAGCAATCAGCCCCAGCATTTT. Amino acids: CASSSIGQTRLLYSNQPQHF.

This clonotype was seen many times. The rearrangement uses TRBV7-9 and TRBJ2-7, with D possibly matching TRBD2 (6 bases). This CDR3 has 15 residues. Germline CDR1 and CDR2: SEHNR and FQNEAQ (reference sequence). V lost 4 bases and J 4 bases, leaving 17 bases between the germline ends. CDR3 in DNA: TGTGCCAGCAGCTCCTGGGGGGAGACGGCTTACGAGCAGTACTTC. Translated: CASSSWGETAYEQYF.